This section outlines one TCR beta chain sequence together with its context. Its antigen is not identified. The data were obtained in a study of beta chain features in type 1 diabetes. Study results and limitations: For Type 1 diabetes patients, all four CD4+ subsets carried TCRB CDR3s that were moderately but significantly shorter.

V was trimmed by 5 bases and J by 6 bases, leaving 19 bases between them. The CDR3 loop spans 15 amino acids. CDR1 SEHNR and CDR2 FQNEAQ come from the germline V gene (reference sequence). Reverse transcription of all isolated RNA meant that expressed TCRB transcripts were sequenced. Regulatory, naive and central memory T cell samples averaged approximately 3.8 million reads. Here immunoSEQ multiplex PCR was the method, and the copy in TCRdb shows in-frame clones only, minus some. The table shows a few hundred thousand clones, with roughly 15% occurring only once. The gene calls are TRBV7-9 and TRBJ1-1; TRBD1 might be the D (5 bases). The clonotype comes from a man aged 18 to 35 with type 1 diabetes. The sample comprised naive CD4+ T cells from blood. CDR3: CASSLPAGQRAEAFF. The DNA of the CDR3 is TGTGCCAGCAGCCTACCAGCGGGGCAGCGGGCTGAAGCTTTCTTT.